This TCR beta chain was captured by sequencing in a study of blood T cell repertoires in COVID-19. Whole-study context: Spain, Italy and the United States supplied samples that represented acute and convalescent COVID-19. The analysed material was cDNA or gDNA that came from T cells, B-cell-depleted T cells, or PBMCs.

In the source study's methods: Researchers report that nucleated cell counts were estimated from reference gene primer amplification. This table comes from immunoSEQ multiplex PCR, and its TCRdb copy is limited to in-frame clones, with some not included. The V and J calls and the clone size are those of that table, but D and trimming were determined from the DNA. The table lists tens of thousands of clones, about 79% of them singletons. CDR3 size: 13 residues. Per germline, CDR1 SNHLY and CDR2 FYNNEI. V was trimmed by 4 bases and J by 0 bases, leaving 6 bases between them. This sequence joins TRBV2 and TRBJ1-1; D possibly corresponds to TRBD1 (6 bases). The sequencing sample was made of peripheral blood. This clonotype originated in a man in his 70s with acute or convalescent COVID-19. This CDR3 is CASSGQVNTEAFF. The CDR3 coding sequence is TGTGCCAGCAGTGGACAGGTGAACACTGAAGCTTTCTTT.